This T cell receptor beta chain was recovered during a study of cytomegalovirus exposure and HLA in healthy donors. The CDR3 runs 15 residues. V gave up 5 bases and J gave up 6 bases; unmatched junction bases: 7. Germline values: CDR1 PRHDT, CDR2 FYEKMQ (reference sequence). PCR used 60 Vbeta primers and 13 Jbeta primers. Repertoires were generated with immunoSEQ multiplex PCR, while TCRdb's copy carries only in-frame clones and drops some. The sample records roughly 190,000 clones, about 85% being singletons. As concerns this clone: Its antigen is unknown.

General study points: Donors were assumed by presence/absence analyses to have roughly uniform sequencing depth.

This TCR was recovered from a man aged 45-60 years in good health and CMV-seronegative. The V call is TRBV13, the J call TRBJ1-4; 9 nucleotides match TRBD1. Sequencing was done on a sample of PBMCs. CDR3 coding DNA: TGTGCCAGCAGCGCCACAGGGGGCTGGGATGAAAAACTGTTTTTT. Translation gives CASSATGGWDEKLFF.